The clone carrying this T cell receptor beta chain appeared a few times. The source of the sample is a study of cytomegalovirus exposure and HLA in healthy donors. V was shortened by 8 bases and J by 3 bases, with 11 bases between the two germline ends. This CDR3 is built from 12 residues. CDR1 is MDHEN, CDR2 SYDVKM, per germline. 60 Vbeta and 13 Jbeta primers were used in PCR. The data were produced by immunoSEQ multiplex PCR, yet TCRdb's version contains in-frame clones alone and is incomplete. The sample includes around 160,000 clones, over 60% of them seen just once. V usage is TRBV28 and J usage is TRBJ2-7; D remains ambiguous. This clonotype was sampled from a woman aged 18-30 years in good health and CMV-seronegative. Sequencing input: PBMCs. CDR3 bases: TGTGCCAGCTCAGAAGTACGCTACGAGCAGTACTTC. Translation gives CASSEVRYEQYF.